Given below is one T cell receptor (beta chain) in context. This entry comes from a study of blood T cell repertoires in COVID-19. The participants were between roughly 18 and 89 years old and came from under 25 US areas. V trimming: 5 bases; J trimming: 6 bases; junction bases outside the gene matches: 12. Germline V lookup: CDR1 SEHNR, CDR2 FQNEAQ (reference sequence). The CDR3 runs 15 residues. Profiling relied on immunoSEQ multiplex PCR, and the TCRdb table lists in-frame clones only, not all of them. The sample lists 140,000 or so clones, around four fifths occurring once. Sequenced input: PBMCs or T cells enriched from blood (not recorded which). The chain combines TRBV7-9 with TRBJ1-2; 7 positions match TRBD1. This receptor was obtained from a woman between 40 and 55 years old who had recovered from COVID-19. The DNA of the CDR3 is TGTGCCAGCAGCCCAGTAGGACAGGAATCCCATGGCTACACCTTC. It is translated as CASSPVGQESHGYTF.